The 26 T cell receptor beta chains given below trace back to one sample, sequenced in a study of blood T cell repertoires in COVID-19. Sequencing was performed with immunoSEQ multiplex PCR; in TCRdb, only in-frame clones are kept and a portion is missing. In the table there are about 190,000 clones, around 84% of which are singletons. Sequencing was carried out using peripheral blood. Every receptor here comes from a human donor in a cohort sampled during active COVID-19.

The CDR3 spells CASSESLALQETQYF. The DNA of the CDR3 is TGTGCCAGCAGTGAAAGTCTGGCCCTCCAAGAGACCCAGTACTTC. The V call is TRBV6-1, the J call TRBJ2-5, with D hard to call. Deletions cut 2 bases from V and 1 base from J, with 11 bases between. Germline-derived CDR1 and CDR2 are MNHNS and SASEGT. The CDR3 runs 15 residues.

The chain links TRBV29-1 to TRBJ2-1, with D possibly matching TRBD1 (6 bases). The length of the CDR3 is 14 residues. Deletions cut 6 bases from V and 5 bases from J, with 17 bases between. Germline-derived CDR1 and CDR2 are SQVTM and ANQGSEA. The CDR3 is CSVNSGASNNEQFF. The CDR3 DNA follows: TGCAGCGTGAATTCAGGGGCGAGCAACAATGAGCAGTTCTTC.

The chain is built from TRBV28 and TRBJ2-2; TRBD2 matches at 7 bases. The CDR3 runs 14 residues. Looked up from germline, CDR1 is MDHEN and CDR2 is SYDVKM. The V segment lost 3 bases and the J segment 4 bases; nucleotides outside the gene matches: 2. CDR3 in DNA: TGTGCCAGCAGTTTGCTAGCGGTCACCGGGGAGCTGTTTTTT. Translation: CASSLLAVTGELFF.

The V and J genes are TRBV5-1 and TRBJ1-5; 8 bases line up with TRBD1. The germline V gene encodes CDR1 SGHRS and CDR2 YFSETQ. The V and J ends lost 0 bases and 5 bases, in that order; junction bases with no gene match: 4. The CDR3 has 15 residues. In DNA, the CDR3 is TGCGCCAGCAGCTTGGCCCCAGGGGGCTATCAGCCCCAGCATTTT. This encodes CASSLAPGGYQPQHF. Filled out from reference TRBV5-1 and TRBJ1-5, the complete variable domain reads KAGVTQTPRYLIKTRGQQVTLSCSPISGHRSVSWYQQTPGQGLQFLFEYFSETQRNKGNFPGRFSGRQFSNSRSEMNVSTLELGDSALYLCASSLAPGGYQPQHFGDGTRLSIL.

J is TRBJ2-3 and V is TRBV7-9; 7 bases agree with TRBD2. Germline V lookup: CDR1 SEHNR, CDR2 FQNEAQ (reference sequence). This CDR3 is built from 14 residues. With V trimmed by 5 bases and J by 5 bases, 7 bases remained unmatched. The CDR3 sequence is CASSRTGRGDTQYF. The CDR3 nucleotides are TGTGCCAGCAGCCGTACGGGGAGGGGAGATACGCAGTATTTT.

The rearrangement joins TRBV11-2 to TRBJ2-2; TRBD2 might be the D (6 bases). The V end was cut by 1 base, the J end by 0 bases, with 12 bases between. Germline assignment: CDR1 SGHAT and CDR2 FQNNGV. The CDR3 loop spans 17 amino acids. The CDR3 DNA is TGTGCCAGCAGCTTAGGCTGGGGGGTCCCGAACACCGGGGAGCTGTTTTTT. As protein: CASSLGWGVPNTGELFF.

The chain is built from TRBV3-1 (or the pseudogene TRBV3-2) and TRBJ1-4, with 7 bases aligning to TRBD1. The CDR3 spans 13 residues. J was trimmed by 8 bases and V by 5 bases; bases with no gene match: 5. Germline-derived CDR1 and CDR2 are LGHDT and YNNKEL (reference sequence). The chain's CDR3 is CASSSRGREKLFF. CDR3 DNA: TGTGCCAGCAGCAGCAGGGGGAGGGAAAAACTGTTTTTT.

This chain uses TRBV5-6 with TRBJ2-2, with 11 bases that match TRBD1. V lost 3 bases to trimming and J lost 5 bases; unmatched junction nucleotides: 6. Germline lookup yields CDR1 SGHDT and CDR2 YYEEEE. The CDR3 contains 16 residues. In nucleotides, the CDR3 is TGTGCCAGCAGCTGGCGGACAGGGGGCGGTACCGGGGAGCTGTTTTTT. It yields the protein CASSWRTGGGTGELFF. Full variable domain (remainder filled in from reference TRBV5-6 and TRBJ2-2): DAGVTQSPTHLIKTRGQQVTLRCSPKSGHDTVSWYQQALGQGPQFIFQYYEEEERQRGNFPDRFSGHQFPNYSSELNVNALLLGDSALYLCASSWRTGGGTGELFFGEGSRLTVL.

J is TRBJ2-3 and V is TRBV30; tentatively, D is TRBD1 (5 bases). From germline, CDR1 is GTSNPN and CDR2 SVGIG (reference sequence). Deletions cut 0 bases from V and 10 bases from J, with 11 bases between. The CDR3 covers 12 residues. CDR3 sequence: CAWSVTQGAQYF. CDR3 coding DNA: TGTGCCTGGAGTGTAACTCAGGGTGCGCAGTATTTT.

The V gene is TRBV5-1, the J gene TRBJ2-1, with 9 bases fitting TRBD1. The germline gives CDR1 SGHRS, CDR2 YFSETQ. Trimming at V came to 0 bases and at J to 5 bases, leaving 3 bases not matched to a gene. This CDR3 contains 15 residues. The CDR3 DNA follows: TGCGCCAGCAGCTTGGGGGGACAGGGCAACAATGAGCAGTTCTTC. Amino acids: CASSLGGQGNNEQFF.

The chain carries TRBV21-1 and TRBJ2-7; the table gives TRBD2 as D, unverified against the DNA. TRBV21-1 is noted as a pseudogene. The CDR3 has 15 residues. In nucleotides, the CDR3 is TGTGCCAGCAGCCCACGCCGACTAGCGGGGGACGAGCAGTACGTC. It codes for CASSPRRLAGDEQYV.

The V and J genes are TRBV24-1 and TRBJ2-6, with D unclear. Per germline, CDR1 KGHDR and CDR2 SFDVKD. The CDR3 runs 14 residues. Trimming shortened V by 5 bases and J by 2 bases, and 6 bases separated the two germline ends. The CDR3 DNA sequence: TGTGCCACCAGTGGTATCCCTGGGGCCAACGTCCTGACTTTC. Translating it yields CATSGIPGANVLTF.

J is TRBJ2-5 and V is TRBV6-5, with D maybe TRBD1 (6 bases). Germline CDR1 is MNHEY and CDR2 is SVGAGI. V lost 0 bases, J lost 7 bases, and 9 bases lay in between. There are 13 residues in the CDR3. The CDR3 protein is CASSYSVGGTQYF. Written as DNA, the CDR3 is TGTGCCAGCAGTTACTCCGTAGGGGGGACCCAGTACTTC.

The J gene is TRBJ1-3, the V gene TRBV3-1 (or the pseudogene TRBV3-2); D is unresolved. The CDR3 covers 16 residues. Between the trimmed V and J ends, which lost 0 bases and 4 bases, there was a span of 13 bases. Germline loops: CDR1 LGHDT, CDR2 YNNKEL (reference sequence). CDR3 in DNA: TGTGCCAGCAGCCAAGAGTACGACTCGTCCGGAAACACCATATATTTT. It yields the protein CASSQEYDSSGNTIYF.

The chain combines TRBV11-1 with TRBJ2-5; possibly TRBD2 for D (5 bases). CDR3 length: 12 amino acids. With 5 bases removed from V and 7 bases from J, the gap between germline ends came to 11 bases. The germline CDR1 and CDR2 sequences are SGHAT and FQDESV (reference sequence). The CDR3 coding sequence is TGTGCCAGCAGCCGTAGCCGGGGGACCCAGTACTTC. This codes for CASSRSRGTQYF.

The chain recombines TRBV10-1 with TRBJ2-7; TRBD1 is a possible D gene (5 bases). Germline CDR1 reads WNHNN; CDR2 reads SYGVQD (reference sequence). Trimming removed 0 bases from V and 2 bases from J, with 8 bases in between. This CDR3 region has 14 residues. This CDR3 reads CASSESRGPYEQYV. The DNA of the CDR3 is TGCGCCAGCAGTGAGTCTAGGGGTCCCTACGAGCAGTACGTC.

This chain connects TRBV2 to TRBJ1-3; D may be TRBD1 (6 bases). The CDR3 contains 14 residues. Germline V gene sequence: CDR1 SNHLY, CDR2 FYNNEI. Trimming pared 7 bases from V and 7 bases from J, leaving 17 bases between. In nucleotides, the CDR3 is TGTGCCAGCACCGCGGGGGCGGGGTTGAACACCATATATTTT. As protein: CASTAGAGLNTIYF.

This chain links TRBV18 with TRBJ2-7; D may be TRBD2 (6 bases). Germline V lookup: CDR1 KGHSH, CDR2 LQKENI. Trimming took off 6 bases at V and 3 bases at J, with 21 bases between the two ends. CDR3 length: 16 residues. CDR3 DNA sequence: TGTGCCAGCTCCCTTAGCCGGGAGCAAAATTTCTACGAGCAGTACGTC. This gives the protein CASSLSREQNFYEQYV.

The J gene is TRBJ2-3, the V gene TRBV24-1; weak D call: TRBD2 (6 bases). Per germline, CDR1 KGHDR and CDR2 SFDVKD. The CDR3 has 16 amino acids. The V end lost 7 bases, the J end lost 2 bases, and 18 bases lay between the germline ends. The CDR3 loop reads CATRVQTGLNTDTQYF. The CDR3 DNA reads TGTGCCACCAGGGTTCAGACGGGACTCAACACAGATACGCAGTATTTT.

The chain uses TRBV19 and TRBJ2-5; a possible D gene is TRBD1 (6 bases). CDR1 LNHDA and CDR2 SQIVND come from the germline V gene (reference sequence). V was clipped by 3 bases and J by 7 bases, with 12 bases between them. This CDR3 has 13 residues. The DNA of the CDR3 is TGTGCCAGTAGTATGAGGGGGTACGGGACCCAGTACTTC. This encodes CASSMRGYGTQYF.

This chain links TRBV15 with TRBJ2-7; 8 bases are a match to TRBD1. The CDR3 runs 16 residues. In germline, CDR1 is LNHNV, CDR2 YYDKDF (reference sequence). The junction had 8 bases not matched to a gene; V was cut back by 2 bases and J by 2 bases. CDR3 DNA sequence: TGTGCCACCAGCAGACCCCGGACAGGGATTACCTACGAGCAGTACGTC. Encoded protein: CATSRPRTGITYEQYV.

The CDR3 region is CASSYGGGRSGYEQFF. DNA for the CDR3: TGTGCCAGCAGCTATGGTGGCGGGAGGTCGGGGTATGAGCAGTTCTTC. The chain uses TRBV7-2 and TRBJ2-1, with 8 bases matching TRBD2. V gave up 4 bases and J gave up 8 bases; unmatched junction bases: 13. Per germline, CDR1 SGHTA and CDR2 FQGNSA. This CDR3 has 16 residues.

The chain carries TRBV7-9 and TRBJ1-2; unclear D gene. CDR3 length: 13 residues. Looked up from germline, CDR1 is SEHNR and CDR2 is FQNEAQ (reference sequence). Trimming left V 2 bases short and J 3 bases short, with 7 bases between. CDR3 region: CASSLQRDYGYTF. The CDR3 DNA sequence: TGTGCCAGCAGCTTACAACGAGACTATGGCTACACCTTC.

This chain links TRBV9 with TRBJ2-3, with D perhaps matching TRBD2 (7 bases). Germline lookup yields CDR1 SGDLS and CDR2 YYNGEE. V dropped 0 bases and J dropped 0 bases, with 8 bases sitting between them. The CDR3 is made up of 15 amino acids. For the CDR3, the DNA is TGTGCCAGCAGCGTAGCGGGGGGCAGCACAGATACGCAGTATTTT. Amino acids: CASSVAGGSTDTQYF.

This sequence joins TRBV15 and TRBJ1-2, with TRBD1 identical over 8 bases. The CDR3 spans 14 residues. V lost 4 bases to trimming and J lost 8 bases; unmatched junction nucleotides: 9. Per the germline V gene, CDR1 is LNHNV and CDR2 is YYDKDF (reference sequence). The CDR3 nucleotides are TGTGCCACCAGCACCGAAGACAGGGGTGTCGGCTACACCTTC. This translates into CATSTEDRGVGYTF.

The chain couples TRBV6-4 to TRBJ2-7; 7 positions agree with TRBD1. Trimming removed 0 bases from V and 7 bases from J; junction bases left unmatched: 18. Germline V gene lookup returns CDR1 MRHNA and CDR2 SNTAGT. The CDR3 totals 18 residues. The CDR3 reads CASSDSMKVGTVSREQYF. The CDR3 DNA reads as TGTGCCAGCAGTGACTCGATGAAGGTTGGGACAGTAAGCCGGGAGCAGTACTTC.